What follows is one TCR beta chain and its context. Its antigen is as yet unknown. This sample's TCRbeta library carried unique molecular identifier barcodes. TCRdb re-analysed the PCR reads in MiXCR, keeping a single row per CDR3 protein. Of roughly 200,000 distinct CDR3 sequences listed, around 8.4% are singletons. These data belong to a study of T-cell reconstitution after alpha-beta-depleted transplantation in children. Findings and limits, study-wide: Counts and diversity of T cells one year after transplant came mostly from newly produced T cells.

The CDR3 is made up of 14 amino acids. CDR1 and CDR2 (germline): DFQATT, SNEGSKA (reference sequence). V was clipped by 1 base and J by 4 bases, with 14 bases between them. The sequenced sample was PBMCs, mostly from graft donor cells, obtained 360 days after TCRalphabeta/CD19-depleted stem cell transplant. This TCR was sampled from a male patient under 10 years old who had a stem cell transplant for acute myeloid leukemia, so the T cells may come from the graft donor. The V and J genes are TRBV20-1 and TRBJ2-7; D unresolved. CDR3: CSARGASPQYEQYF. As DNA, the CDR3 is TGCAGTGCTAGAGGCGCTAGTCCGCAGTACGAGCAGTACTTC.